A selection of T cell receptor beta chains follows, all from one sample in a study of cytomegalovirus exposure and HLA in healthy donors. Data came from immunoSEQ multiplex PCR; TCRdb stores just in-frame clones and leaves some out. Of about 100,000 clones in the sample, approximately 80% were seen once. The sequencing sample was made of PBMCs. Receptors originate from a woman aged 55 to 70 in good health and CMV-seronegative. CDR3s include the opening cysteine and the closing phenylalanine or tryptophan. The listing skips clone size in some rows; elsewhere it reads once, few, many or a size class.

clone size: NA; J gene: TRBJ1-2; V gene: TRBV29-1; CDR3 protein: CSVDQDSYTF
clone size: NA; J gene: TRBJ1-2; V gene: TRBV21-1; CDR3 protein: CASSKATARVGYTF
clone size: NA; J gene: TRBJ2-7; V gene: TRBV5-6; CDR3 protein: CASSWLVYYYEQYF
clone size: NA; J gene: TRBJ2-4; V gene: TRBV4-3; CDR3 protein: CASSQDSTGFAKNIQYF
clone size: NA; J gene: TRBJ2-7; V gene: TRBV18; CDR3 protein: CASSPEAHNYEQYF
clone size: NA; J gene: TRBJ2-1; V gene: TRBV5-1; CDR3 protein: CASSLQGVSYNEQFF
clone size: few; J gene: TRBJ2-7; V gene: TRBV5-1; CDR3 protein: CASSLQGGEQYF
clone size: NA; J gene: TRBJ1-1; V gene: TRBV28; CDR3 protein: CASSYYLSDYKAFF
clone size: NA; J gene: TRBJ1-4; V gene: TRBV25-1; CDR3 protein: CASSPAWRTNEKLFF
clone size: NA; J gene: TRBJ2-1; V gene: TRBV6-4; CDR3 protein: CASSVGTVGSYNEQFF
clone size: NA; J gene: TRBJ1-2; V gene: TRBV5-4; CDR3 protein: CASSLQGSNYGYTF
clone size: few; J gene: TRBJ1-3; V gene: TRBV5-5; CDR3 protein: CASSADAGGNRHTIYF
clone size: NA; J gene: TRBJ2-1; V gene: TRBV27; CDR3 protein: CASSSTSSWEQFF
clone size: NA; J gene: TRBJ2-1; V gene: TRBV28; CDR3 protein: CASSHSASGLLGDEQFF
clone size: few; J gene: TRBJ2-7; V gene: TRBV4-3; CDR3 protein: CASSQVAGGSYEQYF
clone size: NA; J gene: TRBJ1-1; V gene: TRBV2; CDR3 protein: CASSEYPGDVAGNTEAFF
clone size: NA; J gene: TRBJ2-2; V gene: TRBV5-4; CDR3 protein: CASSQYRVNTGELFF
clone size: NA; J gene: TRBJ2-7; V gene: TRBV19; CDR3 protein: CASSTTRGYEQYF
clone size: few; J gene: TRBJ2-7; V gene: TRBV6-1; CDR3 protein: CASREGTGPPYEQYF
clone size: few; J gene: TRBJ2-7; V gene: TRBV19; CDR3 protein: CASSTRTGIHYEQYF
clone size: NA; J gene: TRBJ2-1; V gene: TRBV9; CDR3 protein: CASSVAVAGGHNEQFF
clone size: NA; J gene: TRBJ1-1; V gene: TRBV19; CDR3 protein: CASSTGGEGPETEAFF
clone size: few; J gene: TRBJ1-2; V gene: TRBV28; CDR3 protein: CASSPGRVSGYTF
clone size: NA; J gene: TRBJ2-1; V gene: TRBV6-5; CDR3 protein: CASSYSLSGEGNEQFF
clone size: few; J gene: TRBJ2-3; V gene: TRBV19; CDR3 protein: CATTVAGGGSDTQYF
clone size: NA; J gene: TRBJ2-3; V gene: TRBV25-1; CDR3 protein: CASAGRFLSTDTQYF
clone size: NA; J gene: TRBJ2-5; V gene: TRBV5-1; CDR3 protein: CASRWDRGQETQYF
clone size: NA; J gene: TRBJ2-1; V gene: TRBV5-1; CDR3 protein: CASSAGTARSYNEQFF
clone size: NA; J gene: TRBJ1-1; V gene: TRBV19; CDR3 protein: CASRETTEAFF
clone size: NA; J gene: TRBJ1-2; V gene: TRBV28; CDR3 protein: CASVSAGDYGYTF
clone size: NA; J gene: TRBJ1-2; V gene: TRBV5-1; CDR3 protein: CASSSGGTDYGYTF
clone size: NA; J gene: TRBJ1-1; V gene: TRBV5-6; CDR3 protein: CASSLVSPGTEAFF
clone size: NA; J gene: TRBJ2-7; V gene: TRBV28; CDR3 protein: CASSPRTSGYYEQYF
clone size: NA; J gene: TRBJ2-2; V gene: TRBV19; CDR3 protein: CASRPNRGRSGELFF
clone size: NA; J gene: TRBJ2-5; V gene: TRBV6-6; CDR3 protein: CASSLGGLQETQYF
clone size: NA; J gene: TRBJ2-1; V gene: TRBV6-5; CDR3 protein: CASSYVAGPYNEQFF
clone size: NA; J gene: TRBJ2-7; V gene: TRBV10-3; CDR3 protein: CAISVGTTYEQYF
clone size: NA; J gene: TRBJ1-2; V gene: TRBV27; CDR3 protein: CASSLTGRDYGYTF
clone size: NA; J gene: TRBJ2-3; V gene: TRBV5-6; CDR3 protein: CASSFTAGTGVLADTQYF
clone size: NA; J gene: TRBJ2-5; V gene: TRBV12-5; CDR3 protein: CASGLGLAGGETQYF
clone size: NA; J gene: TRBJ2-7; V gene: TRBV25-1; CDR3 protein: CASSERSRHYEQYF
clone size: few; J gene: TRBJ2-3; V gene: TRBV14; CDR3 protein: CASSQTLTDTQYF
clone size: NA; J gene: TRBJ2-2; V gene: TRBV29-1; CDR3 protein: CSVVSQTGELFF
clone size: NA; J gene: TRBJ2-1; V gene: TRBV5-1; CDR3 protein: CASSSDSSSYNEQFF
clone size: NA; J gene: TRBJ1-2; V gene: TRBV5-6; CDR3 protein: CASSAVGQGAKYYGYTF